One sample yielded the 32 T cell receptor beta chains listed below, sequenced in a study of T cell clonality in common variable immunodeficiency. The data were produced by immunoSEQ multiplex PCR, yet TCRdb's version contains in-frame clones alone and is incomplete. Altogether more than 30,000 clones were found in the sample, and no singletons occur. The material sequenced was peripheral blood mononuclear cells. The receptors come from a person aged 18 to 75 in good health.

Many counts were recorded for this clone. Read data end 3 residues before the CDR3 end; the end is taken from the germline J gene. V and J are TRBV5-1 and TRBJ2-7; a weak D match, TRBD2 (5 bases). Trimming pared 3 bases from V and 5 bases from J, leaving 12 bases between. Germline V gene lookup returns CDR1 SGHRS and CDR2 YFSETQ. The CDR3 sequence is 13 residues long. CDR3 DNA (partial): TGCGCCAGCAGCTCAACTAGGACGGACGAG. Protein: CASSSTRTDE. The CDR3 as a whole reads CASSSTRTDEQYF.

Many counts were recorded for this clone. The read falls 3 residues short of the CDR3 end, and the missing part is taken from the germline J gene. The J gene is TRBJ2-1, the V gene TRBV20-1; a weak D match, TRBD2 (5 bases). The germline gives CDR1 DFQATT, CDR2 SNEGSKA (reference sequence). V was pared by 3 bases and J by 8 bases, with 14 bases between. The length of the CDR3 is 13 residues. The covered CDR3 bases are TGCAGTGCTAGGCGGACCGGGGTCGATGAG. Its translation is CSARRTGVDE. The entire CDR3 sequence reads CSARRTGVDEQFF.

This clone was observed many times. The read halts 3 residues ahead of the CDR3 end, with the missing end drawn from the germline J gene. V gene TRBV5-6 combines with J gene TRBJ1-6, with D uncertain. Trimming removed 2 bases at V and 5 bases at J, with 5 bases between. Looked up from germline, CDR1 is SGHDT and CDR2 is YYEEEE. The CDR3 loop spans 13 amino acids. CDR3 bases read: TGTGCCAGCAGCTTAGCACATAATTCACCC. As protein: CASSLAHNSP. From start to end, the CDR3 is CASSLAHNSPLHF.

On this clone: The CDR3 is cut off 3 residues early in the read; its end comes from the germline J gene. V and J are TRBV7-8 and TRBJ1-2, with TRBD1 as a possible D gene (5 bases). Trimming stripped 1 base from V and 7 bases from J, with 7 bases between. CDR3 size: 12 residues. Per the germline V gene, CDR1 is SGHVS and CDR2 is FQNEAQ. The CDR3 sequence: CASSLERGGYTF. CDR3 bases read: TGTGCCAGCAGCTTAGAAAGGGGTGGC. Together with reference TRBV7-8 and TRBJ1-2, the CDR3 gives the full variable domain: GAGVSQSPRYKVAKRGQDVALRCDPISGHVSLFWYQQALGQGPEFLTYFQNEAQLDKSGLPSDRFFAERPEGSVSTLKIQRTQQEDSAVYLCASSLERGGYTFGSGTRLTVV.

This clone was picked up a small number of times. Read coverage stops 3 residues before the CDR3 terminus; the germline J gene supplies the remainder. The V call is TRBV20-1, the J call TRBJ2-7, with 7 bases fitting TRBD2. The germline V gene has CDR1 DFQATT and CDR2 SNEGSKA (reference sequence). Trimming cost V 6 bases and J 3 bases; bases outside gene matches: 11. The CDR3 is 14 amino acids. The covered CDR3 bases are TGCAGTGCCGGACCCCTAGCGGCTCGCTACGAG. Protein sequence: CSAGPLAARYE. The full-length CDR3 reads as CSAGPLAARYEQYF.

On this clone itself: The read ends 3 residues early relative to the CDR3; the germline J gene fills the gap. The chain joins TRBV7-8 to TRBJ1-6; 7 nucleotides agree with TRBD1. The CDR3 totals 15 residues. In germline, CDR1 is SGHVS, CDR2 FQNEAQ. J was trimmed by 6 bases and V by 5 bases; bases with no gene match: 7. The CDR3 is CASSRGNRGNSPLHF. The covered CDR3 bases are TGTGCCAGCAGCCGGGGAAACAGGGGTAATTCACCC.

The sample holds many counts of this clone. The read gets to within 3 residues of the CDR3 end, and the germline J gene fills in the rest. The chain carries TRBV7-3 and TRBJ2-5; the match to TRBD2 covers 8 bases. Germline values: CDR1 SGHTA, CDR2 FQGTGA. This CDR3 spans 16 amino acids. After removal of 2 bases from V and 5 bases from J, the junction contained 10 bases not matched to a gene. The CDR3 loop is CASSLGSGETGETQYF. Incomplete CDR3 DNA: TGTGCCAGCAGCTTAGGTAGCGGGGAGACGGGGGAGACC.

This clone showed up just a few times. The read ends 3 residues early relative to the CDR3; the germline J gene fills the gap. V is TRBV14 and J is TRBJ2-7, with D unresolved. Trimming stripped 4 bases from V and 2 bases from J, with 12 bases between. This CDR3 comprises 14 residues. Germline CDR1 and CDR2: SGHDN and FVKESK. CDR3 sequence reads: CASSRGLKPYEQYF. The part of the CDR3 DNA that was read is TGTGCCAGCAGCCGCGGTCTTAAGCCCTACGAG. The full variable domain, rest sourced from reference TRBV14 and TRBJ2-7, is EAGVTQFPSHSVIEKGQTVTLRCDPISGHDNLYWYRRVMGKEIKFLLHFVKESKQDESGMPNNRFLAERTGGTYSTLKVQPAELEDSGVYFCASSRGLKPYEQYFGPGTRLTVT.

This clone was detected a few times. The CDR3 is cut off 3 residues early in the read; its end comes from the germline J gene. V is TRBV11-2 and J is TRBJ1-1; no clear D gene. CDR1 is SGHAT and CDR2 is FQNNGV in the germline V gene. This CDR3 has 13 amino acids. Trimming left V 3 bases short and J 3 bases short, with 8 bases between. The CDR3 reads CASSLAVYTEAFF. The sequenced part of the CDR3 DNA is TGTGCCAGCAGCTTGGCGGTGTACACTGAA.

As regards this clone: The read terminates 3 residues ahead of where the CDR3 ends, so the germline J gene completes it. At the DNA level, this CDR3 is encoded by other sequences in the same sample as well. This chain uses TRBV30 with TRBJ1-2; unclear D gene. CDR1 is GTSNPN and CDR2 is SVGIG in the germline V gene (reference sequence). The CDR3 totals 12 residues. The CDR3 sequence is CAWSVGGSSYTF. The sequenced CDR3 bases are TGTGCCTGGAGTGTAGGCGGGAGTTCA.

With respect to this clone: With the read ending 3 residues before the CDR3 end, the germline J gene is used to fill in that end. J is TRBJ1-4 and V is TRBV19; D may be TRBD1 (5 bases). The germline V gene encodes CDR1 LNHDA and CDR2 SQIVND (reference sequence). The CDR3 loop spans 14 amino acids. The CDR3 reads CASIGDRGNSPLFF. CDR3 DNA (partial): TGTGCCAGTATAGGGGATCGTGGTAATTCACCA. The whole variable domain, filled in from reference TRBV19 and TRBJ1-4, reads DGGITQSPKYLFRKEGQNVTLSCEQNLNHDAMYWYRQDPGQGLRLIYYSQIVNDFQKGDIAEGYSVSREKKESFPLTVTSAQKNPTAFYLCASIGDRGNSPLFFGSGTQLSVL.

This clone was picked up many times. The CDR3 end is not reached by the read, which stops 3 residues before it; the germline J gene fills it in. V is TRBV2 and J is TRBJ1-2; a weak D match, TRBD1 (5 bases). Germline V gives CDR1 SNHLY, CDR2 FYNNEI. The germline V and J ends were trimmed by 3 bases and 4 bases, with 9 bases remaining between them. The CDR3 has 13 residues. Partial CDR3 DNA: TGTGCCAGCAGTGATCGGGGACTCTATGGC. This sequence encodes CASSDRGLYG. The whole CDR3 protein reads CASSDRGLYGYTF.

This clone appeared many times. The DNA ends 3 residues before the CDR3 does, and the rest of the CDR3 is filled in from the germline J gene. The J gene is TRBJ2-1, the V gene TRBV5-6; no clear D. V lost 1 base and J lost 6, with 11 bases in between. Germline V gene sequence: CDR1 SGHDT, CDR2 YYEEEE. The CDR3 sequence is 14 residues long. Here the CDR3 reads CASSLPTPGNEQFF. The DNA read from the CDR3 is TGTGCCAGCAGCTTGCCAACCCCGGGCAATGAG.

This clone was counted between two and nine times. The read stops 3 residues short of the end of the CDR3; the missing end is completed from the germline J gene. The gene calls are TRBV20-1 and TRBJ1-5; D may be TRBD1 (6 bases). CDR1 and CDR2 (germline): DFQATT, SNEGSKA (reference sequence). CDR3 length: 14 amino acids. Trimming took off 3 bases at V and 0 bases at J, with 9 bases between the two ends. The part of the CDR3 DNA that was read is TGCAGTGCTAGGCGGACAGATAGCAATCAGCCC. This codes for CSARRTDSNQP. The full CDR3 reads CSARRTDSNQPQHF.

The sample holds a few counts of this clone. The CDR3 end lies 3 residues beyond the end of the read and is filled in from the germline J gene. V usage is TRBV30 and J usage is TRBJ2-2, with TRBD1 matching over 10 bases. The CDR3 has 14 amino acids. Germline loops: CDR1 GTSNPN, CDR2 SVGIG (reference sequence). The CDR3 DNA, read in part, is TGTGCCTGGAGCCCCGGGACAGGGGATGAAAAG. It codes for CAWSPGTGDEK. The full CDR3 is CAWSPGTGDEKLFF. Using reference TRBV30 and TRBJ2-2 for the parts outside the CDR3, the full variable domain is SQTIHQWPATLVQPVGSPLSLECTVEGTSNPNLYWYRQAAGRGLQLLFYSVGIGQISSEVPQNLSASRPQDRQFILSSKKLLLSDSGFYLCAWSPGTGDEKLFFGEGSRLTVL.

In this sample, this clone turned up a few times. The observed sequence ends 3 residues before the CDR3 terminus, with the missing tail filled in from the germline J gene. The genes are TRBV5-1 and TRBJ2-7; 10 nucleotides match TRBD2. Germline values: CDR1 SGHRS, CDR2 YFSETQ. CDR3 length equals 16 residues. Trimming cost V 6 bases and J 4 bases; bases outside gene matches: 13. CDR3 DNA (partial): TGCGCCAGCAAGCCGAAAGCGGGAGGGCCCGTTTACGAG. It encodes CASKPKAGGPVYE. The whole CDR3 reads CASKPKAGGPVYEQYF.

As for this clone: Coverage ceases 3 residues before the CDR3 finishes, and the germline J gene fills in the end. This chain joins TRBV18 and TRBJ1-2; D gene uncertain. The germline V gene encodes CDR1 KGHSH and CDR2 LQKENI. CDR3 length equals 15 residues. The V end was cut by 10 bases, the J end by 4 bases, with 22 bases between. The sequenced CDR3 bases are TGTGCCACCCGAACTTTAGAAACCCGGGTCTATGGC. This codes for CATRTLETRVYG. The entire CDR3 protein is CATRTLETRVYGYTF.

This clone came up many times. With the read ending 3 residues before the CDR3 end, the germline J gene is used to fill in that end. J is TRBJ2-1 and V is TRBV7-2, with 12 bases identical to TRBD2. The J segment lost 4 bases and the V segment lost 7 bases, leaving 5 bases of the junction unmatched. The germline gives CDR1 SGHTA, CDR2 FQGNSA. The CDR3 has 15 amino acids. The CDR3 DNA, read in part, is TGTGCCAGCACTTCCGGACTAGCGGGATACAATGAG. Its translation: CASTSGLAGYNE. The complete CDR3 reads CASTSGLAGYNEQFF. Full variable domain (outside the CDR3, taken from reference TRBV7-2 and TRBJ2-1): GAGVSQSPSNKVTEKGKDVELRCDPISGHTALYWYRQSLGQGLEFLIYFQGNSAPDKSGLPSDRFSAERTGGSVSTLTIQRTQQEDSAVYLCASTSGLAGYNEQFFGPGTRLTVL.

Ten or more counts support this clone. The CDR3 end falls 3 residues outside the read, so it is completed with the germline J gene. This rearrangement joins TRBV14 to TRBJ2-1; 8 positions agree with TRBD2. With 1 base clipped from V and 9 bases from J, the junction kept 5 bases outside the gene matches. This CDR3 comprises 14 residues. Germline V gene data show CDR1 as SGHDN and CDR2 as FVKESK. This chain's CDR3 is CASSQGAGAGEQFF. The part of the CDR3 DNA that was read is TGTGCCAGCAGCCAAGGAGCGGGAGCCGGTGAG.

This clone showed up many times. The CDR3 end falls 3 residues outside the read, so it is completed with the germline J gene. The gene calls are TRBV20-1 and TRBJ2-7; TRBD1 is a possible D gene (6 bases). V was cut by 3 bases and J by 2 bases, with 20 bases left in between. The CDR3 extends over 16 amino acids. Germline-derived CDR1 and CDR2 are DFQATT and SNEGSKA (reference sequence). The part of the CDR3 DNA that was read is TGCAGTGCTAGGGGCCTCGGGACAACGCAAACCTACGAG. Amino acids: CSARGLGTTQTYE. The entire CDR3 protein is CSARGLGTTQTYEQYF.

This clone has ten or more counts. With the read ending 3 residues before the CDR3 end, the germline J gene is used to fill in that end. The chain couples TRBV30 to TRBJ2-5; tentative D call: TRBD1 (5 bases). V lost 3 bases, J lost 0 bases, and 5 bases lay in between. Germline-derived CDR1 and CDR2 are GTSNPN and SVGIG (reference sequence). CDR3 length: 12 residues. Incomplete CDR3 DNA: TGTGCCTGGAGCAGGGACCAAGAGACC. Translating it yields CAWSRDQET. In full, the CDR3 is CAWSRDQETQYF.

This clone was picked up a small number of times. The CDR3 end falls 3 residues outside the read, so it is completed with the germline J gene. This chain joins TRBV7-9 and TRBJ1-1; D unresolved. Germline V gene lookup returns CDR1 SEHNR and CDR2 FQNEAQ (reference sequence). The ends were cut back, 5 bases at V and 4 bases at J, with 8 bases in the middle. This CDR3 has 12 amino acids. Partial CDR3 DNA: TGTGCCAGCAGCCCTCCGGGCACTGAA. Translating it yields CASSPPGTE. The whole CDR3 sequence reads CASSPPGTEAFF.

This clone came up many times. The sequenced fragment ends 3 residues before the CDR3 boundary, so the rest is inferred from the germline J gene. The chain employs TRBV19 and TRBJ1-4, with a possible D match to TRBD1 (6 bases). The germline gives CDR1 LNHDA, CDR2 SQIVND (reference sequence). The CDR3 runs 11 residues. Trimming took 6 bases from V and 8 from J, leaving 7 bases between them. The DNA read from the CDR3 is TGTGCCAGTAGGAGGGGGGAAAAA. Translating gives CASRRGEK. The whole CDR3 protein reads CASRRGEKLFF.

This clone was seen a few times. The read gets to within 3 residues of the CDR3 end, and the germline J gene fills in the rest. The chain joins TRBV2 to TRBJ2-1; maybe TRBD1 (6 bases). Germline V CDR1 and CDR2: SNHLY, FYNNEI. The CDR3 spans 14 residues. Trimming left V 4 bases short and J 6 bases short, with 13 bases between. The sequenced CDR3 bases are TGTGCCAGCAGTGGCCTACAGGGTCGCAATGAG. The encoded protein is CASSGLQGRNE. From start to end, the CDR3 is CASSGLQGRNEQFF.

At least ten counts were recorded for this clone. The read finishes 3 residues shy of the CDR3 end, and the germline J gene is used to complete it. The gene calls are TRBV7-3 and TRBJ2-7, with TRBD1 identical over 9 bases. The CDR3 covers 14 residues. The trim removed 6 bases at V and 5 bases at J, leaving 8 bases unmatched. The V gene's germline CDR1 is SGHTA and CDR2 FQGTGA. The part of the CDR3 DNA that was read is TGTGCCAGCAGTCTAGGACAGGGGCGGGACGAG. The encoded protein is CASSLGQGRDE. The full-length CDR3 reads as CASSLGQGRDEQYF.

This clone showed up many times. The read ends 3 residues early relative to the CDR3; the germline J gene fills the gap. The chain joins TRBV29-1 to TRBJ2-3, with a weak D call TRBD2 (7 bases). With 4 bases removed from V and 5 bases from J, the gap between germline ends came to 16 bases. CDR3 length: 14 residues. The germline gives CDR1 SQVTM, CDR2 ANQGSEA. CDR3 DNA (partial): TGCAGCGTTGGGGAGGGGGGGGTCGGAGATACG. It encodes CSVGEGGVGDT. The complete CDR3 reads CSVGEGGVGDTQYF.

This clone was observed a few times. With the read ending 3 residues before the CDR3 end, the germline J gene is used to fill in that end. The chain employs TRBV11-2 and TRBJ2-7, with 10 bases identical to TRBD2. The germline CDR1 and CDR2 sequences are SGHAT and FQNNGV. The length of the CDR3 is 15 residues. The ends lost 5 bases at V and 1 base at J; junction bases unmatched: 5. The CDR3 is CASSPGLAESYEQYF. The CDR3 bases that were read are TGTGCCAGCAGCCCAGGACTAGCGGAGTCCTACGAG.

This clone was detected many times. From the germline J gene comes the end of the CDR3, since the read stops 3 residues before it. The rearrangement links TRBV20-1 to TRBJ1-2, with TRBD1 as a possible D gene (6 bases). The CDR3 spans 15 residues. Germline values: CDR1 DFQATT, CDR2 SNEGSKA (reference sequence). V lost 6 bases and J 2 bases, leaving 19 bases between the germline ends. The part of the CDR3 DNA that was read is TGCAGTGCGAGGGGGTCGGGACGATCGAACTATGGC. This codes for CSARGSGRSNYG. In full, the CDR3 reads CSARGSGRSNYGYTF.

This clone was picked up many times. The read ends 3 residues early relative to the CDR3; the germline J gene fills the gap. Other DNA sequences of this sample code for an identical CDR3. V and J are TRBV19 and TRBJ2-7; perhaps TRBD1 as D (6 bases). Germline CDR1 reads LNHDA; CDR2 reads SQIVND (reference sequence). Trimming took 7 bases from V and 1 from J, leaving 20 bases between them. The CDR3 consists of 16 residues. This chain's CDR3 is CASTPRGTSSSYEQYF. CDR3 DNA (partial): TGTGCCAGTACCCCACGAGGGACATCTTCTTCCTACGAG.

In the case of this clone: The germline gene is not matched at one end of the junction; a read error may be the cause. The read falls 3 residues short of the CDR3 end, and the missing part is taken from the germline J gene. This sequence joins TRBV7-3 and TRBJ2-2; D unresolved. From germline, CDR1 is SGHTA and CDR2 FQGTGA. There are 14 residues in the CDR3. The DNA read from the CDR3 is TGTGCCAGCAGCTTCTTCAAGAACACCAGGGAG. The encoded protein is CASSFFKNTRE. The full-length CDR3 reads as CASSFFKNTRELFF.

This clone was detected ten times or more. The CDR3 end falls 3 residues outside the read, so it is completed with the germline J gene. V is TRBV7-8 and J is TRBJ2-6, with D unclear. Trimming cost V 5 bases and J 0 bases, with 14 bases left between them. Germline values: CDR1 SGHVS, CDR2 FQNEAQ. This CDR3 has 17 residues. The CDR3 protein is CASSPPRRFSGANVLTF. The DNA read from the CDR3 is TGTGCCAGCAGCCCCCCCCGGCGGTTCTCTGGGGCCAACGTC.

In this sample, this clone turned up many times. The observed sequence ends 3 residues before the CDR3 terminus, with the missing tail filled in from the germline J gene. The rearrangement links TRBV6-1 to TRBJ1-1, with D possibly TRBD1 on 6 matching bases. V lost 3 bases and J lost 5, with 13 bases in between. This CDR3 is built from 14 residues. Per germline, CDR1 MNHNS and CDR2 SASEGT. Partial CDR3 DNA: TGTGCCAGCAGTGAGCGGGGGCGGGATACTGAA. Translating it yields CASSERGRDTE. The CDR3, in full, reads CASSERGRDTEAFF.